Described below is a single TCR beta chain sequence and its context. CDR1 LGHDT and CDR2 YNNKEL come from the germline V gene (reference sequence). This CDR3 spans 14 amino acids. V was shortened by 3 bases and J by 2 bases, with 9 bases between the two germline ends. How the authors handled the data: Reference gene primer amplification gave nucleated cell count estimates. Assay used: immunoSEQ multiplex PCR; TCRdb lists only in-frame clones, some missing. D and trimming come from the DNA, and the V and J calls and clone size come from that table. The sample lists tens of thousands of clones, approximately 80% occurring once. The record originates from a study of blood T cell repertoires in COVID-19. Study background: Samples taken during acute and convalescent COVID-19 were collected in the United States, Italy and Spain. PBMCs, B-cell-depleted T cells, or T cells provided the cDNA or gDNA that made up the material.

Sequenced input: peripheral blood. This receptor was obtained from a man aged 60-69 years with acute or convalescent COVID-19. The gene calls are TRBV3-1 (or the pseudogene TRBV3-2) and TRBJ2-3; weak D call: TRBD2 (5 bases). CDR3 in amino acids: CASSHERYTDTQYF. The CDR3 region has the DNA TGTGCCAGCAGCCACGAGCGGTACACAGATACGCAGTATTTT.